The T cell receptor (beta chain) under discussion was sequenced for a study of cytomegalovirus exposure and HLA in healthy donors. Study results and limitations: An analysis was carried out at a later point. It showed that HLA-associated TCR beta chains were more clonally expanded than equally common non-associated chains.

Worth noting for this clone: Its target is unknown.

With 60 Vbeta and 13 Jbeta primers, the PCR was carried out. Clones were sequenced by immunoSEQ multiplex PCR, and TCRdb holds only the in-frame ones, with some missing. The table shows over 150,000 clones, with around three quarters occurring only once. Unmatched junction bases numbered 11, after V lost 6 bases and J lost 3 bases. Looked up from germline, CDR1 is MNHEY and CDR2 is SMNVEV (reference sequence). The CDR3 consists of 16 residues. Sequencing was performed on PBMCs. The sequence came from a woman aged 18-29 years in good health and CMV-seronegative. The V gene is TRBV27, the J gene TRBJ2-3; TRBD2 aligns across 8 bases. The CDR3 nucleotides are TGTGCCAGCAGGGTTGTAGGTGCGGGAGGAACAGATACGCAGTATTTT. This encodes CASRVVGAGGTDTQYF.